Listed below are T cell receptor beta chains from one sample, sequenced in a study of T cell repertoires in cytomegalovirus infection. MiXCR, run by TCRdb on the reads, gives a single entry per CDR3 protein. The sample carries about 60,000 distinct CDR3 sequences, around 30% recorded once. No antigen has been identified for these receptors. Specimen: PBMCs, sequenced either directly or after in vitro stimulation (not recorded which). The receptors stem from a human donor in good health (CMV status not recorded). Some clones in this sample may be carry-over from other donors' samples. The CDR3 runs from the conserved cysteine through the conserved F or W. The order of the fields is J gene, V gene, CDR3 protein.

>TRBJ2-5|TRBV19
CASRAGGETQYF
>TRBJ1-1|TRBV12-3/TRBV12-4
CASSNLPDRGVTEAFF
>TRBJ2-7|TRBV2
CASKQQGTSYEQYF
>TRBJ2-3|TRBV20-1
CSASRLATTDTQYF
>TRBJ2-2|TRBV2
CASSQRPIPNTGELFF
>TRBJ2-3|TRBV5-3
CASMPWGTSTDTQYF
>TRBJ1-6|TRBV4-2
CASSREATAKFSPLHF
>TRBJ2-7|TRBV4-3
CASSPSKTSGKYEQYF
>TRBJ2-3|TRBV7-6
CASSLVSGITDTQYF
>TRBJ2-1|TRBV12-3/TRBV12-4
CATKDRVAIGEQFF
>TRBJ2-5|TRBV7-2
CASSPLAGGVGETQYF
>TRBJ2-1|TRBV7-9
CASSPEGEFYQESSYNEQFF
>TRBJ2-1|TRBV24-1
CATSDWTSSNGDEQFF
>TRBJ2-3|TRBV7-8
CASSPRTGQTSTDTQYF
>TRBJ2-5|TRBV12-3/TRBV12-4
CASSLSPSETQYF
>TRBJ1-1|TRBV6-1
CASREYPNPEAFF
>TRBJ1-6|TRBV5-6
CASSFGTGDSPLHF